This T cell receptor beta chain was observed in a study of siplizumab effects on memory and regulatory T cells. Findings and caveats of the study: There was no confirmation of the suppressive function of proliferating Tregs from siplizumab cultures.

Using immunoSEQ multiplex PCR, the repertoire was profiled, and TCRdb retains in-frame clones only, with some absent. The sample gives about 100,000 clones, over 90% of which show up once; 0.62% is in the top ten. The CDR3 consists of 13 residues. CDR1 is SQVTM and CDR2 is ANQGSEA in the germline V gene. The J segment lost 2 bases and the V segment lost 4 bases, leaving 3 bases of the junction unmatched. As for this clone: Antigen unknown.

The sequencing input was Tregs sorted from blood. The chain recombines TRBV29-1 with TRBJ1-2; the match to TRBD1 covers 8 bases. This sequence was found in a human donor in good health. The DNA for the CDR3 is TGCAGCGTTGTGAACAGGGGGAACTATGGCTACACCTTC. It translates to CSVVNRGNYGYTF.